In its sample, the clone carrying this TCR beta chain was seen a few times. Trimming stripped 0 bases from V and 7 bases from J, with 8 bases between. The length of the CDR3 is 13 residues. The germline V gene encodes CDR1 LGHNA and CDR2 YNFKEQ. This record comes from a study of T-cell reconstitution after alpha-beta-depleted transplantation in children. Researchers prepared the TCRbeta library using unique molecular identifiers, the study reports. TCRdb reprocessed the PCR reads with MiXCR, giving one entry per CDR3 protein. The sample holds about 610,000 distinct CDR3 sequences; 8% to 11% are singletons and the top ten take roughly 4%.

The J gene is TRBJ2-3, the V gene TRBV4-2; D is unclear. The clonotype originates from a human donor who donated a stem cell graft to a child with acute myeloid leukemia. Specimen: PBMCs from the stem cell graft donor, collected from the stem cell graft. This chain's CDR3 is CASSQDQVNTQYF. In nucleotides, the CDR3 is TGTGCCAGCAGCCAAGACCAAGTGAATACGCAGTATTTT.